Given below is one TCR beta chain in context. Its antigen remains unidentified. It was RNA transcripts that yielded the amplified TCR beta CDR3 regions. The HTBI primer set was used in a first-round RT-PCR of the TCR CDR3. TCRdb used MiXCR to reprocess the multiplex PCR reads, holding one entry per CDR3 protein. Among 250,000 to 300,000 distinct CDR3 sequences, approximately 13% were seen once, and the ten largest hold 7.9%. These data come from a study of T cells in Graves' hyperthyroidism and ophthalmopathy. Newly diagnosed hyperthyroidism, duration under 2 months, in patients aged 18 to 65. Isolation of PBMCs was performed on 10 ml fresh peripheral blood. General study points: Researchers found most expanded thyroid clonotypes above 0.001 in blood as well.

Trimming removed 4 bases from V and 8 bases from J, with 13 bases in between. The CDR3 length is 13 residues. Germline assignment: CDR1 SGHRS and CDR2 YFSETQ. This receptor was identified in a woman between 40 and 55 years old with Graves' hyperthyroidism. V gene TRBV5-1 combines with J gene TRBJ2-4, with a weak D call TRBD2 (5 bases). The source material was blood. The CDR3 spells CASSPTRVDIQYF. In nucleotides, the CDR3 is TGCGCCAGCAGCCCAACGCGGGTGGACATTCAGTACTTC.